The 17 T cell receptor beta chains below all came from one sample that was sequenced in a study of PD-L1 blockade in urothelial cancer. Time point described: peripheral blood 6 weeks after treatment start. Only in-frame clones appear in the TCRdb table, and some are missing; sequencing was by immunoSEQ multiplex PCR. Of under 25,000 clones in the sample, 82% were seen once. The sequencing here drew on PBMCs, taken around atezolizumab (anti-PD-L1) treatment. The receptors originated from a man between 65 and 85 years old with urothelial cancer.

V gene TRBV9 combines with J gene TRBJ2-1; 9 bases agree with TRBD1. There are 17 residues in the CDR3. The V segment lost 4 bases and the J segment 8 bases; nucleotides outside the gene matches: 16. Germline V gives CDR1 SGDLS, CDR2 YYNGEE. In DNA form, the CDR3 reads TGTGCCAGCAGCTCCCGTTATATGGGGACAGGGATCGATGAGCAGTTCTTC. As protein: CASSSRYMGTGIDEQFF.

The chain is built from TRBV28 and TRBJ2-1; D is possibly TRBD2 (6 bases). The CDR3 totals 17 residues. Looked up from germline, CDR1 is MDHEN and CDR2 is SYDVKM. V lost 6 bases and J 7 bases, leaving 25 bases between the germline ends. The CDR3 spells CASRSRPGSRLTNEQFF. Written as DNA, the CDR3 is TGTGCCAGCAGAAGCCGCCCCGGGAGTCGTCTCACGAATGAGCAGTTCTTC. The full variable domain, its missing parts supplied by reference TRBV28 and TRBJ2-1, is DVKVTQSSRYLVKRTGEKVFLECVQDMDHENMFWYRQDPGLGLRLIYFSYDVKMKEKGDIPEGYSVSREKKERFSLILESASTNQTSMYLCASRSRPGSRLTNEQFFGPGTRLTVL.

The chain links TRBV5-6 to TRBJ1-1, with a possible D match to TRBD1 (5 bases). This CDR3 spans 14 amino acids. Trimming cost V 4 bases and J 5 bases, with 15 bases left between them. Germline CDR1 reads SGHDT; CDR2 reads YYEEEE. In DNA, the CDR3 is TGTGCCAGCAGCCGGTGGGGGGGGAGGACTGAAGCTTTCTTT. Protein: CASSRWGGRTEAFF.

The chain combines TRBV4-3 with TRBJ1-1, with 7 bases identical to TRBD1. Trimming cost V 4 bases and J 0 bases; bases outside gene matches: 8. CDR1 is LGHNA and CDR2 is YSLEER in the germline V gene. The CDR3 is 16 residues long. In DNA, the CDR3 is TGCGCCAGCAGCCCTGGGATGGGACAGATGAACACTGAAGCTTTCTTT. Translating gives CASSPGMGQMNTEAFF.

The chain carries TRBV7-2 and TRBJ2-7; D perhaps matches TRBD1 (6 bases). There are 15 residues in the CDR3. Trimming cost V 4 bases and J 6 bases, with 19 bases left between them. The germline V gene has CDR1 SGHTA and CDR2 FQGNSA. As DNA, the CDR3 is TGTGCCAGCAGCTACGTGGGGGCAGGGGCCTCCGAGCAGTACTTC. Amino acids: CASSYVGAGASEQYF.

This clone was recorded once. J is TRBJ2-1 and V is TRBV7-2, with TRBD2 matching over 13 bases. The germline gives CDR1 SGHTA, CDR2 FQGNSA. Germline trimming cut 6 bases from V and 8 bases from J; bases unmatched to any gene: 7. CDR3 length: 15 amino acids. The CDR3 here is CASRRTSGRAYEQFF. The CDR3 DNA follows: TGTGCCAGCAGGCGTACTAGCGGGAGGGCCTATGAGCAGTTCTTC.

The CDR3 is CASSRGLAGEQFF. CDR3 nucleotide sequence: TGTGCCAGCAGCCGCGGACTAGCGGGAGAGCAGTTCTTC. The gene calls are TRBV14 and TRBJ2-1; 12 bases agree with TRBD2. V lost 4 bases, J lost 10 bases, and 2 bases stayed unmatched. CDR1 and CDR2 (germline): SGHDN, FVKESK. The CDR3 contains 13 residues.

The chain is built from TRBV5-1 and TRBJ1-1, with D unclear. This CDR3 contains 15 residues. With 0 bases removed from V and 1 base from J, the gap between germline ends came to 10 bases. Per the germline V gene, CDR1 is SGHRS and CDR2 is YFSETQ. The CDR3 DNA sequence: TGCGCCAGCAGCTTGGCCAATTCGGGGAACACTGAAGCTTTCTTT. Protein sequence: CASSLANSGNTEAFF.

V gene TRBV10-3 combines with J gene TRBJ2-2, with TRBD1 matching 12 bases. V lost 9 bases and J lost 0; bases outside the gene matches: 11. This CDR3 is built from 18 residues. The germline CDR1 and CDR2 sequences are ENHRY and SYGVKD. This CDR3 is CAIRWEGTGGANTGELFF. In nucleotides, the CDR3 is TGTGCCATTCGCTGGGAGGGGACAGGGGGCGCGAACACCGGGGAGCTGTTTTTT.

The V and J genes are TRBV6-5 and TRBJ2-5; D might be TRBD1 (5 bases). Trimming pared 5 bases from V and 4 bases from J, leaving 11 bases between. Per germline, CDR1 MNHEY and CDR2 SVGAGI. This CDR3 region has 13 residues. The CDR3 region is CASSPQARETQYF. The CDR3 region has the DNA TGTGCCAGCAGTCCACAGGCTCGAGAGACCCAGTACTTC.

CDR3 region: CASSRRQGGTDTQYF. For the CDR3, the DNA is TGTGCCAGCAGCCGCAGACAGGGGGGCACAGATACGCAGTATTTT. The gene calls are TRBV14 and TRBJ2-3; 9 positions agree with TRBD1. From germline, CDR1 is SGHDN and CDR2 FVKESK. With V trimmed by 4 bases and J by 1 base, 3 bases remained unmatched. The CDR3 length is 15 residues.

The chain combines TRBV10-3 with TRBJ2-3; 7 bases map to TRBD2. Per the germline V gene, CDR1 is ENHRY and CDR2 is SYGVKD. This CDR3 comprises 16 residues. The V segment lost 2 bases and the J segment 2 bases; nucleotides outside the gene matches: 7. CDR3 DNA sequence: TGTGCCATCAGTGAGATAGCGCGGGAGAACACAGATACGCAGTATTTT. Translation gives CAISEIARENTDTQYF.

The chain links TRBV6-5 to TRBJ2-1; 13 nucleotides line up with TRBD2. V lost 10 bases to trimming and J lost 6 bases; unmatched junction nucleotides: 6. CDR3 size: 14 residues. Looked up from germline, CDR1 is MNHEY and CDR2 is SVGAGI. The CDR3 coding sequence is TGTGCCACCGAACTAGCGGGAGGGCGCAATGAGCAGTTCTTC. Its protein is CATELAGGRNEQFF.

The chain carries TRBV6-1 and TRBJ1-2; TRBD1 aligns across 11 bases. Germline V gene data show CDR1 as MNHNS and CDR2 as SASEGT. The length of the CDR3 is 15 residues. Germline trimming cut 3 bases from V and 4 bases from J; bases unmatched to any gene: 4. This chain's CDR3 is CASSDGTGGGYGYTF. In nucleotides, the CDR3 is TGTGCCAGCAGTGATGGGACAGGGGGTGGCTATGGCTACACCTTC.

This clone was detected a few times. V is TRBV7-2 and J is TRBJ1-1; the D gene is possibly TRBD1 (6 bases). Germline V CDR1 and CDR2: SGHTA, FQGNSA. CDR3 length: 15 amino acids. V was pared by 4 bases and J by 1 base, with 13 bases between. The CDR3 is CASSSPTGRNTEAFF. CDR3 nucleotide sequence: TGTGCCAGCAGCTCACCTACAGGGCGGAACACTGAAGCTTTCTTT.

This clone was found a few times. J is TRBJ2-3 and V is TRBV5-6; D is unclear. The CDR3 runs 11 residues. Germline CDR1 and CDR2: SGHDT and YYEEEE. V was clipped by 4 bases and J by 8 bases, with 8 bases between them. The CDR3 DNA is TGTGCCAGCAGCGTTCTCAGTACGCAGTATTTT. Translating it yields CASSVLSTQYF.

The chain recombines TRBV19 with TRBJ2-7, with 8 bases identical to TRBD2. CDR1 LNHDA and CDR2 SQIVND come from the germline V gene (reference sequence). V lost 8 bases to trimming and J lost 2 bases; unmatched junction nucleotides: 11. The CDR3 consists of 15 residues. CDR3 nucleotides: TGTGCCAGTGGGGAGACAGCGGGAGTAACCTACGAGCAGTACTTC. Its translation is CASGETAGVTYEQYF.